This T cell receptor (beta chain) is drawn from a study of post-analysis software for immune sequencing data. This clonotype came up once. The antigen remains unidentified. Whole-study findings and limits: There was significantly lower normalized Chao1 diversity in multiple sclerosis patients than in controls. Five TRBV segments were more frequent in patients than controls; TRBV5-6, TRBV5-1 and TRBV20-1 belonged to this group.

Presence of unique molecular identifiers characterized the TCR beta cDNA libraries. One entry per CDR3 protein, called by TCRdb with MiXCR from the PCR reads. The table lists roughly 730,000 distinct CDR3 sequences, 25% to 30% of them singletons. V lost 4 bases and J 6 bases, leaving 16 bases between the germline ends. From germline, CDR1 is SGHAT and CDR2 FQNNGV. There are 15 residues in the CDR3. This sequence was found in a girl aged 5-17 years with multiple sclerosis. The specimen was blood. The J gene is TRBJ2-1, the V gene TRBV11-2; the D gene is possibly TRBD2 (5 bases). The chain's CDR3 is CASSSYYSEINEQFF. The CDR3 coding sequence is TGTGCCAGCAGCTCCTACTATAGCGAGATCAATGAGCAGTTCTTC.